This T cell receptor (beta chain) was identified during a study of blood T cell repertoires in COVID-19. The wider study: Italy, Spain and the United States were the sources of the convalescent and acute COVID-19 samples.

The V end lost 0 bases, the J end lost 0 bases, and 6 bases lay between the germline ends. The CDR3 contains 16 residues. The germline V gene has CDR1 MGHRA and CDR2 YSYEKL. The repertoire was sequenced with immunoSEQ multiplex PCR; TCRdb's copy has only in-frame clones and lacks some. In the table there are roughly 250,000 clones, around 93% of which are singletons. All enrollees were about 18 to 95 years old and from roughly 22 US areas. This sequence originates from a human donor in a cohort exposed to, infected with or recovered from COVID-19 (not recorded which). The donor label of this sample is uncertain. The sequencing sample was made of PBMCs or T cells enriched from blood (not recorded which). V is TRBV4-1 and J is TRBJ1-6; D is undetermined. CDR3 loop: CASSQDASSYNSPLHF. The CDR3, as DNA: TGCGCCAGCAGCCAAGATGCGAGCTCCTATAATTCACCCCTCCACTTT.